This is a list of T cell receptor beta chains from one sample in a study of blood T cell repertoires in COVID-19. The method was immunoSEQ multiplex PCR; TCRdb's version includes in-frame clones alone and lacks a portion of them. The sample lists 250,000 to 300,000 clones; around nine tenths were seen once. Source material: PBMCs or T cells enriched from blood (not recorded which). The receptor source for this set is a woman aged 25 to 45 who had recovered from COVID-19. The CDR3 runs from the conserved cysteine through the conserved F or W. Fields, in order: D gene, J gene, V gene, CDR3 protein. The D gene is left open where the match is weak.

>-|TRBJ1-4|TRBV6-5
CASSYRASNEKLFF
>TRBD1|TRBJ2-7|TRBV5-1
CASSSTGTARSYEQYF
>-|TRBJ1-1|TRBV7-9
CASSPRTTFEAFF
>TRBD2|TRBJ2-3|TRBV11-2
CASSGLAGSLTDTQYF
>-|TRBJ2-7|TRBV5-1
CASSSTGEQYF
>TRBD1|TRBJ1-4|TRBV7-3
CASSLGGQNEKLFF
>TRBD1|TRBJ1-5|TRBV15
CATSARTGPNQPQHF
>-|TRBJ1-5|TRBV28
CASSGRVQPQHF
>-|TRBJ2-1|TRBV5-1
CASSLLSTGMRNEQFF
>TRBD1|TRBJ2-5|TRBV24-1
CATSSTGGATQYF
>TRBD1|TRBJ2-7|TRBV28
CASSSTGLGFHEQYF
>-|TRBJ2-3|TRBV20-1
CSASGRDLTDTQYF
>-|TRBJ1-2|TRBV6-5
CATGDFYGYTF
>TRBD2|TRBJ2-2|TRBV7-8
CASSHRDYRFNTGELFF
>TRBD1|TRBJ2-3|TRBV5-4
CASRLGTGRDTQYF
>TRBD1|TRBJ1-6|TRBV7-9
CASSHRDRGSPLHF
>-|TRBJ2-7|TRBV5-6
CASSLTTGSYEQYF
>-|TRBJ1-1|TRBV19
CASRLGGVNTEAFF
>TRBD1|TRBJ1-2|TRBV29-1
CSVTDRGFYGYTF
>TRBD2|TRBJ2-1|TRBV5-1
CASSPLAGGDNEQFF
>-|TRBJ2-1|TRBV7-9
CASSLAWSVEQFF
>TRBD2|TRBJ2-1|TRBV27
CASRTGLPGTSESEQFF
>TRBD1|TRBJ2-7|TRBV19
CASSPGQGHYYEQYF
>-|TRBJ2-1|TRBV4-2
CASSQGRGPSKNNEQFF
>-|TRBJ2-5|TRBV7-9
CASSLGGAAETQYF
>TRBD2|TRBJ2-1|TRBV7-8
CASSLARVGGDNEQFF
>TRBD1|TRBJ2-6|TRBV30
CAWSLTGGSSGANVLTF
>-|TRBJ1-5|TRBV6-6
CASSYFGGRQPQHF
>-|TRBJ2-2|TRBV13
CASSLVVGRGVTGELFF
>-|TRBJ2-1|TRBV5-6
CASSPQPGLNNEQFF
>TRBD1|TRBJ2-7|TRBV7-6
CASSLGGTGDSEQYF
>TRBD1|TRBJ2-3|TRBV9
CASSVVDRVGLDTQYF
>-|TRBJ2-6|TRBV19
CASSMGSSGANVLTF
>-|TRBJ1-4|TRBV6-6
CASSNVQGPTNEKLFF
>TRBD1|TRBJ2-7|TRBV7-2
CASSLYDRGIVYEQYF
>TRBD1|TRBJ1-6|TRBV28
CASIRTGGVDSPLHF
>-|TRBJ1-2|TRBV5-6
CASSLGQDYGYTF
>TRBD2|TRBJ2-7|TRBV5-1
CASSLGGRDYEQYF
>TRBD2|TRBJ2-1|TRBV7-3
CASSLGLAGVGNEQFF
>TRBD1|TRBJ1-2|TRBV9
CASSVQPTGPNYGYTF
>TRBD2|TRBJ2-7|TRBV4-3
CASSPSVGIAGWEQYF
>TRBD1|TRBJ2-4|TRBV5-5
CASKRIQGQNIQYF
>-|TRBJ2-3|TRBV7-2
CASSLFGADTQYF
>-|TRBJ1-3|TRBV20-1
CSARQGNTIYF
>-|TRBJ2-3|TRBV11-2
CASSLRGGDTDTQYF
>-|TRBJ2-5|TRBV25-1
CASSEFHRQETQYF
>TRBD1|TRBJ1-2|TRBV14
CASSQRGGPYGYTF
>TRBD2|TRBJ2-1|TRBV27
CASSPTGTSGYNEQFF
>-|TRBJ2-3|TRBV6-5
CAISLTEHTDTQYF
>-|TRBJ2-7|TRBV28
CASGTSDYEQYF